This paragraph reports one TCR beta chain. The antigen is not known. The sample is drawn from a study of T-cell memory formation after mild COVID-19. Overall study context: Clusters of TCRs were largely donor specific. General study findings and limits: The study detected some responding clones in pre-infection memory, suggesting cross-reactive memory joined.

TCRdb called the 5' RACE reads again in MiXCR, with one record for every CDR3 protein. The sample includes 100,000 or so distinct CDR3 sequences, around 10% seen only once; the top ten take approximately 39%. Trimming took off 1 base at V and 4 bases at J, with 14 bases between the two ends. The length of the CDR3 is 15 residues. Germline values: CDR1 MGHRA, CDR2 YSYEKL. The J gene is TRBJ2-7, the V gene TRBV4-1; D tentatively reads TRBD1 or TRBD2 (7 bases each). Sequencing input: PBMCs or a T cell subset sorted from them (not recorded which). The receptor comes from a young man who had mild COVID-19 (a few samples of this study predate the infection). Cell type and time point are not known. The CDR3: CASSQVRQGLYEQYF. Here the CDR3 DNA reads TGCGCCAGCAGCCAAGTAAGACAGGGACTATACGAGCAGTACTTC.